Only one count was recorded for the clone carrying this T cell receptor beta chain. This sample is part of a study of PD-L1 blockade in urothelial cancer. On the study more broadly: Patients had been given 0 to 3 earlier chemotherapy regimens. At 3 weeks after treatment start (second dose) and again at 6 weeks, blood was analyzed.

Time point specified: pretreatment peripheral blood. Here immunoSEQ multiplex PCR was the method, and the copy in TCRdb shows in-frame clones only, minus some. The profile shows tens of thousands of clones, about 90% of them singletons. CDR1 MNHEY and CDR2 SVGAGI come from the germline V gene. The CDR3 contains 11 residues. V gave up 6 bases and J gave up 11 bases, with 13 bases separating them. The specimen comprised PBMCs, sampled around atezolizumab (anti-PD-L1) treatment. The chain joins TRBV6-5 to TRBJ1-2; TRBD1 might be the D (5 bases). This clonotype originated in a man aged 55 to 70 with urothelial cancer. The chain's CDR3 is CASRGALSYTF. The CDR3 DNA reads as TGTGCCAGCAGAGGGGCCCTCTCTTACACCTTC.